The sequence of this T cell receptor (beta chain) was determined in a study of T-cell memory formation after mild COVID-19. As for the study in general: Clusters of TCRs were largely donor specific. Study results and caveats: Clonal second-wave expansions that peaked on day 37 had unconfirmed SARS-CoV-2 specificity. Contracting clones localized mainly to CM and EM when CD4+ and mainly to EMRA when CD8+. Pre-infection memory contained some responding clones, which suggested that cross-reactive memory had joined.

Trimming took 2 bases from V and 11 from J, leaving 9 bases between them. CDR3 length: 11 residues. TCRdb re-called the 5' RACE reads through MiXCR, storing one row per CDR3 protein. There are 410,000 or so distinct CDR3 sequences in the sample; about 22% occur only once, and around 13% lies in the top ten. This clonotype has more than one count but fewer than ten. Antigen: not known. The chain couples TRBV12-3 or TRBV12-4 to TRBJ1-1, with a possible D match to TRBD1 (5 bases). Sequencing used PBMCs or a T cell subset sorted from them (not recorded which). The TCR originated in an adult woman who had mild COVID-19 (a few samples of this study predate the infection). Cell type and time point are not known. The CDR3 loop reads CASSLSGRAFF. The CDR3 coding sequence is TGTGCCAGCAGTTTATCAGGGAGGGCTTTCTTT.